This is a list of T cell receptor beta chains from one sample in a study of blood T cell repertoires in COVID-19. TCRdb's table, derived via immunoSEQ multiplex PCR, lists solely in-frame clones and lacks some. The table includes about 140,000 clones, approximately 80% detected once. Source material: peripheral blood. The receptors stem from a man between 70 and 80 years old who had recovered from COVID-19. The CDR3 runs from the conserved cysteine through the conserved F or W. Each record gives: J gene, D gene, clone size, V gene, CDR3 DNA, CDR3 protein. The D gene is left open where the match is weak. Clone size is given for some rows only: seen once, a few or many times, or a class if the clone is expanded.

J: TRBJ1-2; D: NA; size: NA; V: TRBV25-1; DNA: TGTGCCAGCAGTGAAATAGGGGTCTACACCTTC; CDR3: CASSEIGVYTF
J: TRBJ1-1; D: NA; size: NA; V: TRBV4-1; DNA: TGCGCCAGCAGCCATCGGGGGGGGAACACTGAAGCTTTCTTT; CDR3: CASSHRGGNTEAFF
J: TRBJ1-2; D: TRBD1; size: NA; V: TRBV18; DNA: TGTGCCAGCTCACTTTGGACAGGGAGAGGCTATGGCTACACCTTC; CDR3: CASSLWTGRGYGYTF
J: TRBJ2-7; D: TRBD2; size: few; V: TRBV7-8; DNA: TGTGCCAGCAGCTTTAGCGGGAGCCTGAACTACGAGCAGTACTTC; CDR3: CASSFSGSLNYEQYF
J: TRBJ2-1; D: TRBD2; size: NA; V: TRBV29-1; DNA: TGCAGCGTTCCCAGAGGGACTAGCGGTCGTGCTGAGCAGTTCTTC; CDR3: CSVPRGTSGRAEQFF
J: TRBJ1-2; D: NA; size: NA; V: TRBV9; DNA: TGTGCCAGCAGCGCAACACCGGGATTAAAGGGGGTTGGCTACACCTTC; CDR3: CASSATPGLKGVGYTF
J: TRBJ2-7; D: TRBD2; size: NA; V: TRBV11-2; DNA: TGTGCCAGCAGCTCCAATGCCCCTAGCGGGAAGCAGTACTTC; CDR3: CASSSNAPSGKQYF
J: TRBJ2-1; D: TRBD2; size: NA; V: TRBV27; DNA: TGTGCCAGCAGTTACGCTAGCGGGGTTAGATCCTACAATGAGCAGTTCTTC; CDR3: CASSYASGVRSYNEQFF
J: TRBJ1-1; D: NA; size: NA; V: TRBV11-2; DNA: TGTGCCAGCAGCCTACGTACCACTGAAGCTTTCTTT; CDR3: CASSLRTTEAFF
J: TRBJ1-2; D: NA; size: few; V: TRBV6-1; DNA: TGTGCCAGCAGTGAAGCGGGGGGGCTAACCTCTGGCTACACCTTC; CDR3: CASSEAGGLTSGYTF
J: TRBJ2-1; D: TRBD1; size: NA; V: TRBV3-1/TRBV3-2; DNA: TGTGCCAGCAGCCAACTATCCGGGACAGAATCCTACAATGAGCAGTTCTTC; CDR3: CASSQLSGTESYNEQFF
J: TRBJ1-1; D: NA; size: few; V: TRBV25-1; DNA: TGTGCCAGCAGTGAATCAGGGGAGAACACTGAAGCTTTCTTT; CDR3: CASSESGENTEAFF
J: TRBJ2-7; D: NA; size: NA; V: TRBV20-1; DNA: TGCAGTGCTAGTTTTGGAGACTACGAGCAGTACTTC; CDR3: CSASFGDYEQYF
J: TRBJ1-5; D: NA; size: once; V: TRBV27; DNA: TGTGCCAGCAGTTTGTTCGGGGGTGATCAGCCCCAGCATTTT; CDR3: CASSLFGGDQPQHF
J: TRBJ2-1; D: TRBD2; size: NA; V: TRBV10-3; DNA: TGTGCCATCAGCGGGACTAGCGGCGCCTACAATGAGCAGTTCTTC; CDR3: CAISGTSGAYNEQFF
J: TRBJ1-1; D: NA; size: NA; V: TRBV5-1; DNA: TGCGCCAGCAGCTTCGCTTTGGGGGGCACTGAAGCTTTCTTT; CDR3: CASSFALGGTEAFF
J: TRBJ2-7; D: NA; size: NA; V: TRBV9; DNA: TGTGCCAGCAGCGTAGCAGGGGCGGGCTACGAGCAGTACTTC; CDR3: CASSVAGAGYEQYF
J: TRBJ2-3; D: NA; size: NA; V: TRBV7-3; DNA: TGTGCCAGCAGCGAAAACAGGGTCCCAGATACGCAGTATTTT; CDR3: CASSENRVPDTQYF
J: TRBJ2-5; D: TRBD2; size: NA; V: TRBV4-2; DNA: TGTGCCAGCAGCCAAGAGGGACTAGCGGGGACCAAAGAGACCCAGTACTTC; CDR3: CASSQEGLAGTKETQYF
J: TRBJ1-1; D: NA; size: NA; V: TRBV30; DNA: TGTGCCTGGAGTGTAGGGAGGAGGATTGAAGCTTTCTTT; CDR3: CAWSVGRRIEAFF
J: TRBJ2-5; D: TRBD2; size: NA; V: TRBV7-7; DNA: TGTGCCAGCAGTCCGGCGCGGTTGATTAGCGGGAGGGCGAGGGAAGAGACCCAGTACTTC; CDR3: CASSPARLISGRAREETQYF
J: TRBJ2-1; D: TRBD2; size: NA; V: TRBV11-3; DNA: TGTGCCAGCAGCTTAGAGGGTAGCGGGATACGGAATGAGCAGTTCTTC; CDR3: CASSLEGSGIRNEQFF
J: TRBJ2-1; D: NA; size: NA; V: TRBV5-1; DNA: TGCGCCAGCAGCATTACACACTTCGGGTACAATGAGCAGTTCTTC; CDR3: CASSITHFGYNEQFF